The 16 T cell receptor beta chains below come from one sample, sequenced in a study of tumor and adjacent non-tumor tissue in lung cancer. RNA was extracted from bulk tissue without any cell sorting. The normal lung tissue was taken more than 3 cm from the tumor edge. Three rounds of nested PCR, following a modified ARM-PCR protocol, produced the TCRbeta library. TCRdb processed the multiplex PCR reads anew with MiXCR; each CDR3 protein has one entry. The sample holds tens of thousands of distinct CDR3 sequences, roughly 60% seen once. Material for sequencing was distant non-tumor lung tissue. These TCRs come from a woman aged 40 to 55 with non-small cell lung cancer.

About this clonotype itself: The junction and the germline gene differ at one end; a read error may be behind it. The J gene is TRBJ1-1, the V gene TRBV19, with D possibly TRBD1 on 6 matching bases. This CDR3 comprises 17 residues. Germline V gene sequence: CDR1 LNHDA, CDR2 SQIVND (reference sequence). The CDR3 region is CTSKQGGGLPWNTEAFF. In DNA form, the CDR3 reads TGTACCAGTAAGCAAGGGGGGGGCCTTCCGTGGAACACTGAAGCTTTCTTT.

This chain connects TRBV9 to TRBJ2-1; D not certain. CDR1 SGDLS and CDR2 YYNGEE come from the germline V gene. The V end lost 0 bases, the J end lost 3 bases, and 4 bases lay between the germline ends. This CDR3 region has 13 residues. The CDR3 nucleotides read TGTGCCAGCAGCGTAGGTAGCTACAATGAGCAGTTCTTC. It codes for CASSVGSYNEQFF.

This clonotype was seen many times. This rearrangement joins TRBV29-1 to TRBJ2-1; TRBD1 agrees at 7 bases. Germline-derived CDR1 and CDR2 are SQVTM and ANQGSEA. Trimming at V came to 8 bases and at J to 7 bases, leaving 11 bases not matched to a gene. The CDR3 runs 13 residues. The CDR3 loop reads CSSPGQPSNEQFF. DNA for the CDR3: TGCAGCTCTCCGGGACAGCCATCTAATGAGCAGTTCTTC.

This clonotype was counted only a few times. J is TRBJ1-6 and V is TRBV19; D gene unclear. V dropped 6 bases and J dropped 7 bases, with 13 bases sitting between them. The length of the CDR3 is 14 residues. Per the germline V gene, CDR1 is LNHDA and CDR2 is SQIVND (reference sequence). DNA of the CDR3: TGTGCCAGTAGAACAGAATCGAGGAATTCACCCCTCCACTTT. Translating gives CASRTESRNSPLHF.

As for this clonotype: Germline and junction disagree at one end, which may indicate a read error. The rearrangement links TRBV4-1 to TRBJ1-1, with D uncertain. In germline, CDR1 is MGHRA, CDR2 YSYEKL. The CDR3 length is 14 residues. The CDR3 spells CACSQNSSPAPAFF. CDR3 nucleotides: TGCGCCTGCAGCCAAAATAGTAGTCCCGCGCCCGCTTTCTTT.

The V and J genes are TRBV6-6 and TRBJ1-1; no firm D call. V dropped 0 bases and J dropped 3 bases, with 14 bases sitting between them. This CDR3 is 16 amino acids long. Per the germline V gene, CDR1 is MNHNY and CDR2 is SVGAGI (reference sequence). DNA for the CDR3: TGTGCCAGCAGTTACTCTCACCACCGAACGGACACTGAAGCTTTCTTT. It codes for CASSYSHHRTDTEAFF.

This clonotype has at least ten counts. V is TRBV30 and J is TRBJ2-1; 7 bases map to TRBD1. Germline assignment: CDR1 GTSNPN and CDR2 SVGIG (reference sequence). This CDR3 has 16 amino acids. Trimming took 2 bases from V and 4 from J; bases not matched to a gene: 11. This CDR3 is CAWSLGARGLYNEQFF. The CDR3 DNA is TGTGCCTGGAGTCTTGGGGCCAGGGGGTTATACAATGAGCAGTTCTTC.

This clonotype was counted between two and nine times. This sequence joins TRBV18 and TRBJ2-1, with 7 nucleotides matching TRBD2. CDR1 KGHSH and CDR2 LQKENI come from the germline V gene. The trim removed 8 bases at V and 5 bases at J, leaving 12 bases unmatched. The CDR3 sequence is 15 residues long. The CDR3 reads CASGRGMGRDNEQFF. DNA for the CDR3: TGTGCCAGCGGCCGAGGAATGGGGAGGGACAATGAGCAGTTCTTC.

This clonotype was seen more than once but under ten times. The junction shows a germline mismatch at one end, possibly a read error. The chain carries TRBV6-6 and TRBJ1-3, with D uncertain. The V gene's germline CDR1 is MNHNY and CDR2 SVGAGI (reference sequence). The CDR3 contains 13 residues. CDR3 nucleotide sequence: TGTGCCGGCAGTGCTCACGGGGAGAGTACCATATATTTT. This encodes CAGSAHGESTIYF.

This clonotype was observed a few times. As DNA, the CDR3 is TGCAGTGCTAGAGATTCCGGGAGAAGTACCTACTTC. Protein: CSARDSGRSTYF. V and J are TRBV20-1 and TRBJ2-7; TRBD2 might be the D (6 bases). CDR1 and CDR2 (germline): DFQATT, SNEGSKA (reference sequence). Trimming shortened V by 0 bases and J by 13 bases, and 16 bases separated the two germline ends. This CDR3 has 12 amino acids.

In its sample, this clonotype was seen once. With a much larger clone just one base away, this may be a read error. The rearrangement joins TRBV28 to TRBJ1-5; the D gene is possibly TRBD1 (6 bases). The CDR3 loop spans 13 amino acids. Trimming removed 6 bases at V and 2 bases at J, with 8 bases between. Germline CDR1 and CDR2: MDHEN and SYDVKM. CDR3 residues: CASRDRCNQPQHF. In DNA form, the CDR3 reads TGTGCCAGCAGAGACAGGTGCAATCAGCCCCAGCATTTT.

The chain's CDR3 is CASSLDVSSTYKQYF. The CDR3 DNA is TGTGCCAGCAGCTTGGATGTTTCTAGCACATATAAGCAGTATTTT. This chain joins TRBV5-6 and TRBJ2-3, with D possibly being TRBD2 (5 bases). CDR1 is SGHDT and CDR2 is YYEEEE in the germline V gene. Trimming cost V 0 bases and J 11 bases, with 19 bases left between them. The CDR3 has 15 amino acids.

For the CDR3, the DNA is TGTGCCAGCAGCCAAGACTTAGGCCCGTTGGCCTACAATATGCAGTTCTTC. Protein sequence: CASSQDLGPLAYNMQFF. The V and J genes are TRBV14 and TRBJ2-1, with unresolved D. The germline gives CDR1 SGHDN, CDR2 FVKESK. V lost 0 bases and J 12 bases, leaving 24 bases between the germline ends. The CDR3 consists of 17 residues.

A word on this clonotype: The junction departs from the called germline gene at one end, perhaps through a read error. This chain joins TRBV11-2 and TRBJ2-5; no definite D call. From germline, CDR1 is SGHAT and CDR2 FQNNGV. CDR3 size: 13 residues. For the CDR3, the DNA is TGCGCCAGCACCCCACGATTCCATGAGACCCAGTACTTC. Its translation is CASTPRFHETQYF.

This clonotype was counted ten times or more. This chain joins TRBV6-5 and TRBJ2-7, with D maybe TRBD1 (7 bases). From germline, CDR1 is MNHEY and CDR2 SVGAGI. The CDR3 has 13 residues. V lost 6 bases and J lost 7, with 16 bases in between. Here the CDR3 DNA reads TGTGCCAGCAGAGTAGGACAGGCGGGGGAGCAGTACTTC. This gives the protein CASRVGQAGEQYF.

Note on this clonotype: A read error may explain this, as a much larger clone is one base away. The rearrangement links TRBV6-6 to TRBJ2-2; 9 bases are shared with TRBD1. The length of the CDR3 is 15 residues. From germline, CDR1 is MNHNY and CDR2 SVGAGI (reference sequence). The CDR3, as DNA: TGTGTCAGCAAGGCGGGACAGGGTACCACCGGGGAGCTGTTTTTT. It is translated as CVSKAGQGTTGELFF.